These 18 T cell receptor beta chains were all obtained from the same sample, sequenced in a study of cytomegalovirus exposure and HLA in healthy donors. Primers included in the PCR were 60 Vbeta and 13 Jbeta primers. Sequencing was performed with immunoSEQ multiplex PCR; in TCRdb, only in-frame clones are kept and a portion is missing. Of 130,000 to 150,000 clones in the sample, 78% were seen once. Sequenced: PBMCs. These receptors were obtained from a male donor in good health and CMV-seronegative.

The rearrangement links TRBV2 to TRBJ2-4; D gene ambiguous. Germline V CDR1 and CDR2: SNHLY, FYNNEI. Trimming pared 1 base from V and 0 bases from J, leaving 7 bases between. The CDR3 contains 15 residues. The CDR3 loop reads CASSEVRLAKNIQYF. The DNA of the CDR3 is TGTGCCAGCAGTGAAGTCCGGTTAGCCAAAAACATTCAGTACTTC.

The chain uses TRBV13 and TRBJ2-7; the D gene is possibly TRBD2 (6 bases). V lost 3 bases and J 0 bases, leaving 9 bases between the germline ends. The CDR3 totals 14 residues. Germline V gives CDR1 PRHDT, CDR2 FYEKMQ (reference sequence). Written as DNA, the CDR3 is TGTGCCAGCAGCTTGGGACTGAGCTCCTACGAGCAGTACTTC. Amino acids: CASSLGLSSYEQYF.

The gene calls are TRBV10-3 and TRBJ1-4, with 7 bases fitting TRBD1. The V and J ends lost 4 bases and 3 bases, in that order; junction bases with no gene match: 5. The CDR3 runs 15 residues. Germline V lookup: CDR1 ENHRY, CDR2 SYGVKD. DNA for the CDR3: TGTGCCATCAGTGTGACCGGGACAGCTAATGAAAAACTGTTTTTT. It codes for CAISVTGTANEKLFF.

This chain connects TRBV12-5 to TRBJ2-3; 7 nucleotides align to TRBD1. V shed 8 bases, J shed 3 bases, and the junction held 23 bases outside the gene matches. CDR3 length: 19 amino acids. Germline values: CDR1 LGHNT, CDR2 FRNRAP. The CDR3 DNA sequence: TGTGCTAGTATGGGCTCGGGGACAGTCAGTCGCTCGTCGACAGATACGCAGTATTTT. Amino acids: CASMGSGTVSRSSTDTQYF.

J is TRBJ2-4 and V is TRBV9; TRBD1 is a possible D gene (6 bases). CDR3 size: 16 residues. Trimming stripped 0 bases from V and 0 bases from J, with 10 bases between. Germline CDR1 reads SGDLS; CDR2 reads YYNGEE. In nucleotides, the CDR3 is TGTGCCAGCAGCGTAGGTCAGGGGATAGCCAAAAACATTCAGTACTTC. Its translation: CASSVGQGIAKNIQYF.

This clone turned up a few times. DNA for the CDR3: TGTGCCAGCGACAGGGGGGGAGAAGAGACCCAGTACTTC. It yields the protein CASDRGGEETQYF. The genes are TRBV10-3 and TRBJ2-5; 9 positions match TRBD1. V gave up 10 bases and J gave up 3 bases; unmatched junction bases: 6. The CDR3 totals 13 residues. The germline V gene encodes CDR1 ENHRY and CDR2 SYGVKD.

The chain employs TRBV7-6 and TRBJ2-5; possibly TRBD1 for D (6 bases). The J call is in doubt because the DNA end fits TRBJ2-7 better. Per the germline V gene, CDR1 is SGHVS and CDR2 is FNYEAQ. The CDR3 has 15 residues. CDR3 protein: CASSLEAGVPYEQYF. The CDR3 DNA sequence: TGTGCCAGCAGCTTAGAGGCAGGGGTTCCCTACGAGCAGTACTTC.

CDR3 residues: CASRGWGRSTDTQYF. In DNA form, the CDR3 reads TGTGCCAGCAGGGGGTGGGGGCGAAGCACAGATACGCAGTATTTT. The rearrangement uses TRBV27 and TRBJ2-3; possibly TRBD1 for D (6 bases). Germline CDR1 is MNHEY and CDR2 is SMNVEV (reference sequence). The CDR3 is made up of 15 amino acids. Trimming cost V 6 bases and J 0 bases, with 13 bases left between them.

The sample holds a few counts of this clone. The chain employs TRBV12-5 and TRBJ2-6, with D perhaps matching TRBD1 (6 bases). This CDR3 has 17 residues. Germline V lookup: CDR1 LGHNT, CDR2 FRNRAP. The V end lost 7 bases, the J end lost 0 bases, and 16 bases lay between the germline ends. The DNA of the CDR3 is TGTGCTAGTGTCCGAGGTGGGGGCCTCTCTGGGGCCAACGTCCTGACTTTC. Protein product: CASVRGGGLSGANVLTF.

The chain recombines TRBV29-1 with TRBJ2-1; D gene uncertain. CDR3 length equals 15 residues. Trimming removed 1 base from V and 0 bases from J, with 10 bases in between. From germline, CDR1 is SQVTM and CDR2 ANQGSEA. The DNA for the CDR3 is TGCAGCGTTGAAGGGGCAAAGAGCTCCTACAATGAGCAGTTCTTC. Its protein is CSVEGAKSSYNEQFF.

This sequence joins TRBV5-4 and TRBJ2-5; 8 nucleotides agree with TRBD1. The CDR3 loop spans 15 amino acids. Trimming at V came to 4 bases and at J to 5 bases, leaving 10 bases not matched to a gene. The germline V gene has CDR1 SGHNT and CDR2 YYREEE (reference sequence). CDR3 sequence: CASSPRTGWYETQYF. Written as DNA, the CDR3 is TGTGCCAGCAGCCCAAGGACAGGGTGGTATGAGACCCAGTACTTC.

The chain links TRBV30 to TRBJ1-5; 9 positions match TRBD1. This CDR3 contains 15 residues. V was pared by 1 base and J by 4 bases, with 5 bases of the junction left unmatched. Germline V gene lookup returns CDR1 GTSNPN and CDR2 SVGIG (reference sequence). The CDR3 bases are TGTGCCTGGAGTGGGCCCGGGACAGGGAATCAGCCCCAGCATTTT. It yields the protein CAWSGPGTGNQPQHF. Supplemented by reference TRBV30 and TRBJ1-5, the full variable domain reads SQTIHQWPATLVQPVGSPLSLECTVEGTSNPNLYWYRQAAGRGLQLLFYSVGIGQISSEVPQNLSASRPQDRQFILSSKKLLLSDSGFYLCAWSGPGTGNQPQHFGDGTRLSIL.

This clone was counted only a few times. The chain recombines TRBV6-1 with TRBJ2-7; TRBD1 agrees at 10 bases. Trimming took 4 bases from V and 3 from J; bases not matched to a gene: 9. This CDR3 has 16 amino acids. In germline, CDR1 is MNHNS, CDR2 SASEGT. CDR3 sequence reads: CASSAGQGGVIYEQYF. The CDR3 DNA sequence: TGTGCCAGCAGTGCCGGACAGGGGGGAGTCATCTACGAGCAGTACTTC.

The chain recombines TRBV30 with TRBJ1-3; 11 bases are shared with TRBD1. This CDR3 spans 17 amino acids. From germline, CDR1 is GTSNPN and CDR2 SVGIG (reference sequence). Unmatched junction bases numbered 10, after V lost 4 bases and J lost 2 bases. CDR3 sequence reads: CAWNKRDRGFPGNTIYF. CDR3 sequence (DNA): TGTGCCTGGAACAAGAGGGACAGGGGGTTCCCTGGAAACACCATATATTTT.

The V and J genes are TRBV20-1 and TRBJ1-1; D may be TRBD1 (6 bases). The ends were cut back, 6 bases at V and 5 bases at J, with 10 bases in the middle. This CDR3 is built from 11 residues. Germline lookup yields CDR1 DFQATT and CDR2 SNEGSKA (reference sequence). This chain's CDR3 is CSAGRGTEAFF. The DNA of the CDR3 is TGCAGTGCCGGGAGGGGGACTGAAGCTTTCTTT.

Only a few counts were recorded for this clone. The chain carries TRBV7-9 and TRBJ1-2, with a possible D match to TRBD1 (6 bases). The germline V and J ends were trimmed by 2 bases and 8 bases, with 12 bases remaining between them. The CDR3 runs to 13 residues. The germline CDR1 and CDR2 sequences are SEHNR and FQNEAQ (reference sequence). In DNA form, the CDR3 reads TGTGCCAGCAGCTTACTAGGGGGGGGCGGCTACACCTTC. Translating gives CASSLLGGGGYTF. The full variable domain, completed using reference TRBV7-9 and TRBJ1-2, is DTGVSQNPRHKITKRGQNVTFRCDPISEHNRLYWYRQTLGQGPEFLTYFQNEAQLEKSRLLSDRFSAERPKGSFSTLEIQRTEQGDSAMYLCASSLLGGGGYTFGSGTRLTVV.

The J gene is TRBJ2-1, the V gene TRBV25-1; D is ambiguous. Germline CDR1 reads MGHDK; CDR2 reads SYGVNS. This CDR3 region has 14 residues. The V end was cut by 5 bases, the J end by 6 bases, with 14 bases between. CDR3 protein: CASSTGEPPNEQFF. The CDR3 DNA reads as TGTGCCAGCAGTACTGGAGAGCCCCCCAATGAGCAGTTCTTC. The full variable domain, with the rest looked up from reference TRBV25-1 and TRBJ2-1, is EADIYQTPRYLVIGTGKKITLECSQTMGHDKMYWYQQDPGMELHLIHYSYGVNSTEKGDLSSESTVSRIRTEHFPLTLESARPSHTSQYLCASSTGEPPNEQFFGPGTRLTVL.

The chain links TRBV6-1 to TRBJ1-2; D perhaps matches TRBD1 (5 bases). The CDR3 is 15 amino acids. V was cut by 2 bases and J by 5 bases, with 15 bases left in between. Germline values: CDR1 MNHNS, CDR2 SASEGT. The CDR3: CASSEKVGAGYGYTF. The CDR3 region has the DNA TGTGCCAGCAGTGAAAAAGTAGGGGCAGGGTATGGCTACACCTTC.